Presented here are 29 T cell receptor beta chains from one specimen sequenced in a study of T cell repertoires and HLA-DP antigens. Antigen specificity for these receptors is unknown. Libraries were prepared by immunoSEQ multiplex PCR; TCRdb keeps only in-frame clonotypes and omits some of them. The profile shows approximately 90,000 clones, about 89% of them singletons. Sequencing was carried out using CD4+ T cells from PBMCs. These receptors all come from a man aged 45-65 years in good health and CMV-seronegative.

Here the CDR3 reads CASSLTERGSPLHF. The CDR3 DNA sequence: TGTGCCAGCAGCTTGACGGAGAGAGGGTCACCCCTCCACTTT. V is TRBV5-4 and J is TRBJ1-6; D is unclear. The ends were cut back, 1 base at V and 10 bases at J, with 12 bases in the middle. CDR3 length: 14 amino acids. Germline values: CDR1 SGHNT, CDR2 YYREEE (reference sequence).

The gene calls are TRBV6-5 and TRBJ1-2; 7 bases line up with TRBD1. J gave up 7 bases and V 0 bases, and 8 bases lay outside the gene matches. CDR3 length: 15 residues. The V gene's germline CDR1 is MNHEY and CDR2 SVGAGI. DNA for the CDR3: TGTGCCAGCAGTTACTCCAGGGGGATCGGAGCTGGCTACACCTTC. Protein: CASSYSRGIGAGYTF.

V gene TRBV7-9 combines with J gene TRBJ2-1; D unclear. Germline CDR1 reads SEHNR; CDR2 reads FQNEAQ (reference sequence). The CDR3 sequence is 16 residues long. Trimming cost V 4 bases and J 7 bases, with 20 bases left between them. CDR3 protein: CASSSDATLGWNEQFF. In nucleotides, the CDR3 is TGTGCCAGCAGCTCGGATGCCACCCTGGGATGGAATGAGCAGTTCTTC.

This clone was counted a single time. This chain connects TRBV7-2 to TRBJ2-3; TRBD2 agrees at 11 bases. The CDR3 runs to 16 residues. Germline lookup yields CDR1 SGHTA and CDR2 FQGNSA. V lost 4 bases and J lost 4; bases outside the gene matches: 7. The CDR3 is CASSSIAGGRADTQYF. The CDR3 DNA is TGTGCCAGCAGCTCAATAGCGGGGGGGCGGGCAGATACGCAGTATTTT. Based on the CDR3 plus reference TRBV7-2 and TRBJ2-3, the full variable domain is GAGVSQSPSNKVTEKGKDVELRCDPISGHTALYWYRQSLGQGLEFLIYFQGNSAPDKSGLPSDRFSAERTGGSVSTLTIQRTQQEDSAVYLCASSSIAGGRADTQYFGPGTRLTVL.

V usage is TRBV27 and J usage is TRBJ1-4, with TRBD1 matching over 8 bases. The CDR3 loop spans 14 amino acids. J gave up 5 bases and V 10 bases, and 9 bases lay outside the gene matches. Per germline, CDR1 MNHEY and CDR2 SMNVEV (reference sequence). The CDR3 is CATKWDRSNEKLFF. The DNA for the CDR3 is TGTGCCACCAAATGGGACAGGTCAAATGAAAAACTGTTTTTT.

The chain links TRBV4-3 to TRBJ1-2; 7 bases fit TRBD1. The CDR3 has 16 amino acids. V lost 6 bases, J lost 0 bases, and 10 bases stayed unmatched. Germline loops: CDR1 LGHNA, CDR2 YSLEER. CDR3 sequence: CASSPTGSGANYGYTF. The CDR3 region has the DNA TGCGCCAGCAGTCCGACAGGGTCAGGGGCTAACTATGGCTACACCTTC.

The J gene is TRBJ1-2, the V gene TRBV25-1, with TRBD1 matching 10 bases. The CDR3 totals 16 residues. J lost 4 bases, V lost 5 bases, and 10 bases had no gene match. Germline V CDR1 and CDR2: MGHDK, SYGVNS. The CDR3 region has the DNA TGTGCCAGCAGTCCGCCGGACAGGGGGAGTTTCTATGGCTACACCTTC. Encoded protein: CASSPPDRGSFYGYTF.

The rearrangement links TRBV9 to TRBJ2-1; 8 bases line up with TRBD1. Germline lookup yields CDR1 SGDLS and CDR2 YYNGEE. CDR3 size: 16 residues. Germline trimming cut 2 bases from V and 6 bases from J; bases unmatched to any gene: 10. This chain's CDR3 is CASSVRGQAYLNEQFF. The CDR3 nucleotides read TGTGCCAGCAGCGTCAGGGGACAGGCGTACCTCAATGAGCAGTTCTTC. The full variable domain, rest sourced from reference TRBV9 and TRBJ2-1, is DSGVTQTPKHLITATGQRVTLRCSPRSGDLSVYWYQQSLDQGLQFLIQYYNGEERAKGNILERFSAQQFPDLHSELNLSSLELGDSALYFCASSVRGQAYLNEQFFGPGTRLTVL.

The chain uses TRBV5-1 and TRBJ1-1; maybe TRBD1 (6 bases). The CDR3 is made up of 15 amino acids. Germline CDR1 SGHRS, CDR2 YFSETQ. V lost 4 bases, J lost 5 bases, and 18 bases lay in between. The DNA of the CDR3 is TGCGCCAGCAGCAGGGTACAGGGAAAGGGGACTGAAGCTTTCTTT. Its translation: CASSRVQGKGTEAFF.

The chain couples TRBV30 to TRBJ2-5, with 10 positions matching TRBD2. From germline, CDR1 is GTSNPN and CDR2 SVGIG (reference sequence). With 4 bases clipped from V and 7 bases from J, the junction kept 15 bases outside the gene matches. This CDR3 comprises 16 residues. The CDR3 protein is CAWTYRRSGGAGTQYF. The CDR3 coding sequence is TGTGCCTGGACCTATCGCAGGAGCGGGGGGGCGGGGACCCAGTACTTC.

The chain employs TRBV4-3 and TRBJ1-1; 9 positions agree with TRBD1. V trimming: 2 bases; J trimming: 1 base; junction bases outside the gene matches: 5. The germline V gene has CDR1 LGHNA and CDR2 YSLEER. The CDR3 loop spans 16 amino acids. The CDR3 loop reads CASSQPGQGRNTEAFF. DNA for the CDR3: TGCGCCAGCAGCCAACCGGGACAGGGACGGAACACTGAAGCTTTCTTT.

The chain joins TRBV29-1 to TRBJ2-5; tentative D call: TRBD2 (5 bases). In germline, CDR1 is SQVTM, CDR2 ANQGSEA. Trimming took off 6 bases at V and 4 bases at J, with 24 bases between the two ends. The CDR3 is made up of 16 amino acids. The CDR3 loop reads CSVVRRPDLAGETQYF. CDR3 bases: TGCAGCGTCGTTCGGCGGCCGGACCTAGCAGGAGAGACCCAGTACTTC.

The genes are TRBV6-1 and TRBJ2-7, with 7 bases fitting TRBD1. CDR1 and CDR2 from the germline V gene are MNHNS and SASEGT. V shed 2 bases and J 4 bases; nucleotides not matched to a gene: 8. This CDR3 contains 15 residues. The CDR3 loop reads CASSEFGDSGYEQYF. In nucleotides, the CDR3 is TGTGCCAGCAGTGAATTCGGGGACAGTGGATACGAGCAGTACTTC.

The rearrangement links TRBV5-1 to TRBJ2-7; 8 bases match TRBD1. The CDR3 spans 15 residues. V lost 3 bases, J lost 1 base, and 6 bases stayed unmatched. Germline loops: CDR1 SGHRS, CDR2 YFSETQ. CDR3 sequence: CASSSSRDRSYEQYF. CDR3 sequence (DNA): TGCGCCAGCAGCTCGTCTCGGGACAGGTCCTACGAGCAGTACTTC. The full variable domain, completed using reference TRBV5-1 and TRBJ2-7, is KAGVTQTPRYLIKTRGQQVTLSCSPISGHRSVSWYQQTPGQGLQFLFEYFSETQRNKGNFPGRFSGRQFSNSRSEMNVSTLELGDSALYLCASSSSRDRSYEQYFGPGTRLTVT.

This chain connects TRBV19 to TRBJ1-4, with D possibly TRBD1 on 6 matching bases. The germline V gene encodes CDR1 LNHDA and CDR2 SQIVND (reference sequence). Trimming stripped 6 bases from V and 10 bases from J, with 18 bases between. The CDR3 covers 14 residues. This CDR3 reads CASSITGGEGKLFF. CDR3 DNA: TGTGCCAGTAGCATAACGGGGGGCGAGGGAAAACTGTTTTTT.

The chain uses TRBV6-5 and TRBJ1-1; 9 positions match TRBD1. The V and J ends lost 7 bases and 2 bases, in that order; junction bases with no gene match: 5. This CDR3 comprises 14 residues. Germline V gene lookup returns CDR1 MNHEY and CDR2 SVGAGI. The CDR3 nucleotides are TGTGCCAGCAACCGGGACAGGGTTAACACTGAAGCTTTCTTT. Its protein is CASNRDRVNTEAFF.

The rearrangement uses TRBV5-1 and TRBJ2-7; D tentatively reads TRBD1 or TRBD2 (6 bases each). This CDR3 contains 13 residues. Trimming left V 5 bases short and J 7 bases short, with 16 bases between. Germline values: CDR1 SGHRS, CDR2 YFSETQ. The CDR3 loop reads CASRGDGGIEQYF. For the CDR3, the DNA is TGCGCCAGCAGAGGGGACGGGGGCATAGAGCAGTACTTC.

The chain carries TRBV5-5 and TRBJ1-3; D is uncertain. V was cut by 0 bases and J by 1 base, with 8 bases left in between. Germline CDR1 SGHKS, CDR2 YYEKEE (reference sequence). CDR3 length: 15 residues. The CDR3 region has the DNA TGTGCCAGCAGCTTGGCGTCTCTTTCTGGAAACACCATATATTTT. It is translated as CASSLASLSGNTIYF.

Of note for this clone: The junction departs from germline at one end; a sequencing error may be responsible. This chain joins TRBV4-3 and TRBJ1-2, with 9 nucleotides matching TRBD1. CDR1 is LGHNA, CDR2 YSLEER, per germline. This CDR3 spans 16 amino acids. The CDR3 sequence is CASRQDSGQGFGGYTF. The CDR3 nucleotides are TGCGCCAGCAGACAAGATTCAGGACAGGGGTTTGGTGGCTACACCTTC.

The rearrangement joins TRBV19 to TRBJ2-1; possibly TRBD2 for D (5 bases). Per germline, CDR1 LNHDA and CDR2 SQIVND (reference sequence). The CDR3 extends over 16 amino acids. Trimming shortened V by 4 bases and J by 9 bases, and 22 bases separated the two germline ends. In nucleotides, the CDR3 is TGTGCCAGTAGTAAACACCCTGTGGGTGTAGAGGGTGAGCAGTTCTTC. Amino acids: CASSKHPVGVEGEQFF.

The chain recombines TRBV30 with TRBJ2-7; D may be TRBD1 (6 bases). The germline V and J ends were trimmed by 3 bases and 1 base, with 10 bases remaining between them. The CDR3 covers 13 residues. The germline V gene encodes CDR1 GTSNPN and CDR2 SVGIG (reference sequence). In nucleotides, the CDR3 is TGTGCCTGGAGGCAGACAGGATCCTACGAGCAGTACTTC. Its translation is CAWRQTGSYEQYF.

This clone was counted once. The chain combines TRBV28 with TRBJ2-5; 9 bases match TRBD1. The length of the CDR3 is 14 residues. With 5 bases clipped from V and 5 bases from J, the junction kept 6 bases outside the gene matches. Germline values: CDR1 MDHEN, CDR2 SYDVKM. CDR3 in DNA: TGTGCCAGCAGTCCCGCTACAGGGGGCGAGACCCAGTACTTC. This codes for CASSPATGGETQYF.

This clone was seen more than once but under ten times. The V call is TRBV11-2, the J call TRBJ2-1, with 11 bases matching TRBD2. The CDR3 consists of 16 residues. Germline V gene data show CDR1 as SGHAT and CDR2 as FQNNGV. V lost 5 bases, J lost 7 bases, and 10 bases stayed unmatched. The CDR3 reads CASSLLTSGRYNEQFF. The CDR3 DNA reads TGTGCCAGCAGCCTATTAACTAGCGGGAGATATAATGAGCAGTTCTTC.

This chain links TRBV11-3 with TRBJ2-1; D call uncertain. The CDR3 length is 13 residues. V was pared by 3 bases and J by 8 bases, with 11 bases between. Germline V gene sequence: CDR1 SGHNT, CDR2 YENEEA. The CDR3 DNA sequence: TGTGCCAGCAGCTTGCGGAGTCGAGATGAGCAGTTCTTC. This sequence encodes CASSLRSRDEQFF.

The chain recombines TRBV28 with TRBJ2-7; 8 nucleotides align to TRBD1. Germline CDR1 reads MDHEN; CDR2 reads SYDVKM. V shed 2 bases and J 4 bases; nucleotides not matched to a gene: 4. The CDR3 totals 14 residues. CDR3 sequence: CASSLAGGAYEQYF. For the CDR3, the DNA is TGTGCCAGCAGTTTAGCAGGGGGCGCGTACGAGCAGTACTTC.

V usage is TRBV10-2 and J usage is TRBJ1-5, with a weak D call TRBD1 (5 bases). V lost 0 bases to trimming and J lost 6 bases, with 12 bases between them. Germline V gives CDR1 WSHSY, CDR2 SAAADI. The CDR3 covers 15 residues. The CDR3 sequence is CASSESKGTGQPQHF. In DNA, the CDR3 is TGCGCCAGCAGTGAGTCGAAGGGTACAGGTCAGCCCCAGCATTTT.

This sequence joins TRBV10-1 and TRBJ2-3; TRBD2 aligns across 8 bases. There are 14 residues in the CDR3. Germline CDR1 and CDR2: WNHNN and SYGVQD (reference sequence). Trimming cost V 5 bases and J 0 bases; bases outside gene matches: 1. The CDR3 DNA follows: TGCGCCAGCAGTACTAGCGGTAGCACAGATACGCAGTATTTT. Encoded protein: CASSTSGSTDTQYF.

This clone occurred a few times. This chain connects TRBV7-2 to TRBJ2-5, with D uncertain. V was clipped by 4 bases and J by 2 bases, with 26 bases between them. This CDR3 comprises 19 residues. Germline CDR1 SGHTA, CDR2 FQGNSA. The CDR3 nucleotides are TGTGCCAGCAGCTCCCCTGCGAGGTCAACCATCCGCACGCAAGAGACCCAGTACTTC. It specifies CASSSPARSTIRTQETQYF.

The chain has TRBV19 and TRBJ2-7, with 7 bases that match TRBD1. CDR3 length: 13 amino acids. Trimming at V came to 5 bases and at J to 5 bases, leaving 6 bases not matched to a gene. From germline, CDR1 is LNHDA and CDR2 SQIVND (reference sequence). CDR3 sequence reads: CASSSLDRDEQYF. The DNA of the CDR3 is TGTGCCAGTAGTTCACTCGACAGGGACGAGCAGTACTTC.